A selection of T cell receptor beta chains follows, all from one sample in a study of long-term antiretroviral therapy in people with HIV. Assay: immunoSEQ multiplex PCR; the TCRdb copy retains only in-frame clones and omits some. The sample records 25,000 to 35,000 clones, around 97% being singletons. Source: unsorted PBMCs, taken 6.9 years after starting antiretroviral therapy. These receptors all come from a man in his thirties or forties with HIV. The CDR3 runs from the conserved cysteine through the conserved F or W. The order of the fields is J gene, CDR3 length, V gene, clone size, D gene, CDR3 protein, CDR3 DNA. D genes are given only for firm matches. Size tells how often a clone was seen (once, few, many) or the class of an expanded clone, and some rows leave it out.

>TRBJ2-5|19|TRBV9|NA|TRBD2
CASSVGEGVAGVWQETQYF
TGTGCCAGCAGCGTAGGGGAGGGAGTAGCGGGAGTTTGGCAAGAGACCCAGTACTTC
>TRBJ2-7|12|TRBV21-1|NA|NA
CASSSSRAHWYF
TGTGCCAGCAGCTCAAGCCGGGCCCACTGGTACTTC
>TRBJ2-3|13|TRBV30|NA|NA
CAWSVDGTDTQYF
TGTGCCTGGAGTGTAGATGGCACAGATACGCAGTATTTT
>TRBJ2-5|16|TRBV7-2|NA|TRBD1
CASSLETSGGWETQYF
TGTGCCAGCAGCTTAGAAACGTCAGGGGGCTGGGAGACCCAGTACTTC
>TRBJ1-6|13|TRBV30|NA|NA
CAWRSQALSPLHF
TGTGCCTGGAGGAGTCAGGCCCTTTCACCCCTCCACTTT
>TRBJ1-1|13|TRBV25-1|once|TRBD1
CASRRTGGTEAFF
TGTGCCAGCAGACGGACAGGGGGAACTGAAGCTTTCTTT
>TRBJ2-7|18|TRBV5-1|NA|NA
CASSSEAFGLADRGEQYF
TGCGCCAGCAGCTCGGAGGCCTTCGGCTTAGCAGACCGGGGCGAGCAGTACTTC
>TRBJ2-1|15|TRBV7-9|NA|TRBD2
CASSFKSGRANEQFF
TGTGCCAGCAGCTTCAAGAGCGGGAGGGCCAATGAGCAGTTCTTC
>TRBJ2-3|13|TRBV2|NA|NA
CASSDLGLDTQYF
TGTGCCAGCAGTGATTTGGGTCTGGATACGCAGTATTTT
>TRBJ1-2|14|TRBV6-5|NA|NA
CASSGEVANYGYTF
TGTGCCAGTAGCGGTGAGGTAGCGAACTATGGCTACACCTTC
>TRBJ2-4|16|TRBV5-1|NA|TRBD1
CASSLGRGQKGNIQYF
TGCGCCAGCAGCTTGGGCAGGGGACAGAAGGGAAACATTCAGTACTTC
>TRBJ2-3|17|TRBV11-1|NA|NA
CASSLEPDSLLTDTQYF
TGTGCCAGCAGCTTAGAGCCCGACAGTCTGCTCACAGATACGCAGTATTTT
>TRBJ1-5|15|TRBV9|NA|NA
CASSQDGNSNQPQHF
TGTGCCAGCAGTCAGGACGGAAATAGCAATCAGCCCCAGCATTTT
>TRBJ2-1|17|TRBV6-4|once|TRBD2
CASSQSGTSDSYNEQFF
TGTGCCAGCAGCCAATCCGGGACTAGCGACTCCTACAATGAGCAGTTCTTC
>TRBJ1-5|16|TRBV6-6|NA|NA
CASMMGPRPDGQPQHF
TGTGCCAGCATGATGGGACCCAGGCCCGATGGTCAGCCCCAGCATTTT
>TRBJ1-4|15|TRBV2|NA|NA
CASSVMAESNEKLFF
TGTGCCAGCAGTGTTATGGCGGAATCTAATGAAAAACTGTTTTTT
>TRBJ2-2|13|TRBV9|NA|NA
CASSVELTGELFF
TGTGCCAGCAGCGTAGAACTTACCGGGGAGCTGTTTTTT
>TRBJ2-3|14|TRBV7-2|NA|NA
CASSEGASTDTQYF
TGTGCCAGCTCAGAAGGGGCTAGCACAGATACGCAGTATTTT
>TRBJ2-2|13|TRBV28|NA|NA
CASSFLASGELFF
TGTGCCAGCAGTTTCCTCGCATCCGGGGAGCTGTTTTTT
>TRBJ1-1|14|TRBV11-2|NA|TRBD1
CASSLGTGNTEAFF
TGTGCCAGCAGCTTAGGGACAGGGAACACTGAAGCTTTCTTT
>TRBJ2-1|11|TRBV21-1|NA|NA
CANVGRNEQFF
TGTGCCAACGTCGGGCGTAATGAGCAGTTCTTC
>TRBJ2-5|13|TRBV7-2|once|TRBD1
CASSKDRGETQYF
TGTGCCAGCAGCAAAGACAGGGGCGAGACCCAGTACTTC
>TRBJ2-3|16|TRBV7-2|NA|NA
CASSSGQGVGTDTQYF
TGTGCCAGCAGCTCCGGGCAGGGTGTTGGAACAGATACGCAGTATTTT
>TRBJ2-3|13|TRBV7-6|NA|NA
CASSLVYTDTQYF
TGTGCCAGCAGCTTAGTGTACACAGATACGCAGTATTTT
>TRBJ1-2|10|TRBV9|once|NA
CASGPYGYTF
TGTGCCAGCGGACCCTATGGCTACACCTTC
>TRBJ2-3|15|TRBV6-5|NA|NA
CASTREGGSTDTQYF
TGTGCCAGCACTCGCGAGGGGGGGAGCACAGATACGCAGTATTTT
>TRBJ2-7|11|TRBV11-2|NA|NA
CASRLNTFLDF
TGTGCCAGCAGATTGAACACGTTCCTGGACTTC
>TRBJ2-5|19|TRBV18|NA|TRBD2
CASSLGWLAGAKTQETQYF
TGTGCCAGCTCACTCGGTTGGCTAGCGGGGGCCAAAACCCAAGAGACCCAGTACTTC
>TRBJ2-3|12|TRBV9|NA|NA
CASSGSTDTQYF
TGTGCCAGCAGCGGGAGCACAGATACGCAGTATTTT
>TRBJ2-3|18|TRBV7-2|NA|NA
CASSLRKGWQPATDTQYF
TGTGCCAGCAGCTTACGGAAGGGGTGGCAGCCCGCGACAGATACGCAGTATTTT
>TRBJ2-3|14|TRBV15|once|NA
CATSRDREGDTQYF
TGTGCCACCAGCAGAGATAGAGAAGGGGATACGCAGTATTTT
>TRBJ2-1|18|TRBV7-6|NA|TRBD2
CASSLGTSGPGPYNEQFF
TGTGCCAGCAGCCTCGGGACTAGCGGGCCCGGACCCTACAATGAGCAGTTCTTC
>TRBJ1-1|13|TRBV7-3|NA|TRBD1
CASSSGTGTEAFF
TGTGCCAGCAGCTCAGGGACAGGCACTGAAGCTTTCTTT
>TRBJ1-3|15|TRBV4-3|NA|NA
CASSQDPSTGNTIYF
TGCGCCAGCAGCCAGGACCCTTCGACTGGAAACACCATATATTTT
>TRBJ1-5|15|TRBV18|NA|NA
CASSPFAQGAQPQHF
TGTGCCAGCTCACCCTTCGCCCAGGGTGCCCAGCCCCAGCATTTT
>TRBJ2-7|13|TRBV6-5|NA|TRBD1
CASSNGQGYEQYF
TGTGCCAGCAGTAACGGACAGGGCTACGAGCAGTACTTC
>TRBJ1-2|14|TRBV5-1|NA|NA
CASSFDSGSDGYTF
TGCGCCAGCAGCTTTGATTCAGGGTCGGATGGCTACACCTTC
>TRBJ2-7|13|TRBV19|NA|TRBD2
CASSRGGSYEQYF
TGTGCCAGTAGTCGGGGAGGGTCCTACGAGCAGTACTTC
>TRBJ2-7|13|TRBV27|NA|NA
CASSSGVSYEQYF
TGTGCCAGCAGTAGTGGGGTTTCGTACGAGCAGTACTTC
>TRBJ1-5|13|TRBV27|NA|TRBD1
CASRDRVNQPQHF
TGTGCCAGCCGGGACAGGGTAAATCAGCCCCAGCATTTT
>TRBJ2-7|16|TRBV4-1|NA|TRBD2
CASSQVMVAGYYEQYF
TGCGCCAGCAGCCAAGTAATGGTAGCGGGGTACTACGAGCAGTACTTC
>TRBJ2-3|15|TRBV19|NA|NA
CASSIRLVGTDTQYF
TGTGCCAGTAGTATCAGACTAGTCGGGACAGATACGCAGTATTTT
>TRBJ2-1|15|TRBV27|NA|NA
CASSLGGFSYNEQFF
TGTGCCAGCAGTTTGGGGGGATTCTCCTACAATGAGCAGTTCTTC
>TRBJ2-7|13|TRBV6-5|NA|TRBD1
CASSVGQGIEQYF
TGTGCCAGCTCTGTGGGACAGGGCATCGAGCAGTACTTC
>TRBJ2-5|16|TRBV10-3|NA|TRBD2
CAISDGTSGIGETQYF
TGTGCCATCAGTGACGGGACTAGCGGGATTGGTGAGACCCAGTACTTC
>TRBJ2-2|14|TRBV9|NA|NA
CASMSNANTGELFF
TGTGCCAGCATGTCGAACGCGAACACCGGGGAGCTGTTTTTT